A single sample is the source of the 10 T cell receptor beta chains below, sequenced in a study of prognosis after radiotherapy for stage I lung cancer. Multiplex PCR, run in two rounds, amplified TCR beta CDR3 from genomic DNA. Individual primers that were specific to each TRBV and TRBJ gene served in first-round PCR. TCRdb called the multiplex PCR reads again in MiXCR, with one record for every CDR3 protein. This table holds roughly 30,000 distinct CDR3 sequences, 25% to 40% found once. The sample in question was PBMCs, obtained before or after stereotactic body radiation therapy (not recorded which). These receptor sequences come from a donor aged 50 or older with non-small cell lung cancer.

The chain couples TRBV6-1 to TRBJ1-1; D not certain. Germline CDR1 and CDR2: MNHNS and SASEGT. The CDR3 loop spans 14 amino acids. Trimming took off 6 bases at V and 4 bases at J, with 15 bases between the two ends. The CDR3 nucleotides read TGTGCCAGCAGCATTGAAAGGGTCAGCACTGAAGCTTTCTTT. This encodes CASSIERVSTEAFF.

This clonotype was detected many times. The chain has TRBV11-2 and TRBJ2-7, with no clear D. Between the trimmed V and J ends, which lost 4 bases and 7 bases, there was a span of 8 bases. This CDR3 spans 11 amino acids. Germline CDR1 SGHAT, CDR2 FQNNGV. CDR3 protein: CASSSLLEQYF. DNA for the CDR3: TGTGCCAGCAGCTCTCTGCTTGAGCAGTACTTC.

A remark on this clonotype: One end of the junction varies from germline; a read error may be responsible. The chain combines TRBV24-1 with TRBJ2-1; D may be TRBD1 or TRBD2 (5 bases each). Germline lookup yields CDR1 KGHDR and CDR2 SFDVKD. The CDR3 spans 16 residues. CDR3 in DNA: TGTTCCACCAGTTACAACTCCGGGACGGGGAAAGATGAGCAGTTCTTC. This encodes CSTSYNSGTGKDEQFF.

This clonotype was recorded at least ten times. The chain employs TRBV19 and TRBJ2-2; the D gene is possibly TRBD2 (5 bases). The CDR3 runs 15 residues. CDR1 is LNHDA, CDR2 SQIVND, per germline (reference sequence). V shed 7 bases and J shed 1 base, with 13 bases lying between them. CDR3 coding DNA: TGTGCCAGTACCCTGCACGGGAAGAACACCGGGGAGCTGTTTTTT. Its protein product is CASTLHGKNTGELFF.

There are a few counts of this clonotype. V is TRBV6-1 and J is TRBJ2-5; 7 positions match TRBD2. CDR1 and CDR2 from the germline V gene are MNHNS and SASEGT. There are 16 residues in the CDR3. V trimming: 4 bases; J trimming: 4 bases; junction bases outside the gene matches: 12. The CDR3 DNA sequence: TGTGCCAGCAGTGGGACTAGTTACACCTCCCTAGAGACCCAGTACTTC. As protein: CASSGTSYTSLETQYF.

A note on this clonotype: A single base separates this from a much larger clone, so it may be a read error. The gene calls are TRBV30 and TRBJ2-4; 8 bases agree with TRBD1. Per the germline V gene, CDR1 is GTSNPN and CDR2 is SVGIG (reference sequence). This CDR3 is built from 14 residues. Trimming cost V 0 bases and J 6 bases; bases outside gene matches: 4. CDR3 sequence (DNA): TGTGCCTGGAGTGTCTCAGGGGGCATAAACATTCAGTACTTC. It yields the protein CAWSVSGGINIQYF.

Details on this clonotype: This likely traces to a read error, being one base from a far larger clone. This chain connects TRBV28 to TRBJ1-2, with D perhaps matching TRBD1 (5 bases). The CDR3 sequence is 16 residues long. Trimming pared 5 bases from V and 2 bases from J, leaving 18 bases between. Germline V gene lookup returns CDR1 MDHEN and CDR2 SYDVKM. CDR3 amino acids: CASSVLSWGGNYGYTF. The CDR3 region has the DNA TGTGCCAGCAGTGTGCTCTCATGGGGCGGAAACTATGGCTACACCTTC.

This clonotype was counted at least ten times. The rearrangement uses TRBV5-1 and TRBJ2-5; D call uncertain. CDR1 SGHRS and CDR2 YFSETQ come from the germline V gene. The CDR3 spans 16 residues. Deletions cut 0 bases from V and 2 bases from J, with 14 bases between. In nucleotides, the CDR3 is TGCGCCAGCAGCTTGGGTGATATAGGGCAGCAAGAGACCCAGTACTTC. This translates into CASSLGDIGQQETQYF. Together with reference TRBV5-1 and TRBJ2-5, the CDR3 gives the full variable domain: KAGVTQTPRYLIKTRGQQVTLSCSPISGHRSVSWYQQTPGQGLQFLFEYFSETQRNKGNFPGRFSGRQFSNSRSEMNVSTLELGDSALYLCASSLGDIGQQETQYFGPGTRLLVL.

As to this clonotype: A junction boundary mismatches the germline segment, possibly from a read error. The chain uses TRBV4-3 and TRBJ2-3; weak D call: TRBD2 (7 bases). CDR1 is LGHNA and CDR2 is YSLEER in the germline V gene. The CDR3 covers 15 residues. The CDR3 nucleotides read TGCGCCAGCAGCCAAGACCGGGGGGCATCAGATACGCGGTATTTT. Its protein is CASSQDRGASDTRYF.

This clonotype was seen more than once but under ten times. A read error is possible here, since a much larger clone lies one base away. The chain links TRBV6-2 or TRBV6-3 to TRBJ1-1, with D hard to call. V dropped 4 bases and J dropped 3 bases, with 12 bases sitting between them. The CDR3 is 14 residues long. The germline V gene encodes CDR1 MNHEY and CDR2 SVGEGT. The CDR3 DNA reads TGTGCCAGCAGTTCCTGGTGGACGGACACTGAAGCTTTCTTT. Translating it yields CASSSWWTDTEAFF.